A selection of T cell receptor beta chains follows, all from one sample in a study of breast tumors, draining lymph nodes, adjacent tissues. Using its own MiXCR run on the multiplex PCR reads, TCRdb lists one record per CDR3 protein. Of approximately 12,000 distinct CDR3 sequences in the sample, around half were seen once. The sample was tumor-adjacent breast tissue. These receptors all stem from a female donor with breast cancer. Some clones in this sample may be carry-over from other donors' samples. Both conserved end residues are part of each CDR3. The order of the fields is J gene, V gene, D gene, clone size, CDR3 protein, CDR3 DNA. A D gene is named only where the DNA matches it firmly. The size of a clone is reported for some rows only, either as once, few or many, or as a class for expanded clones.

j_call: TRBJ2-2
v_call: TRBV5-4
d_call: .
clone_size: many
cdr3_aa: CASTSTGELFF
cdr3_nt: TGTGCCAGCACCTCGACCGGGGAGCTGTTTTTT

j_call: TRBJ1-3
v_call: TRBV7-9
d_call: .
clone_size: .
cdr3_aa: CASRPDSSGNTIYF
cdr3_nt: TGTGCCAGCAGACCGGACAGCTCTGGAAACACCATATATTTT

j_call: TRBJ2-3
v_call: TRBV10-2
d_call: .
clone_size: few
cdr3_aa: CASSDGGADTQYF
cdr3_nt: TGCGCCAGCAGTGACGGTGGGGCAGATACGCAGTATTTT

j_call: TRBJ2-3
v_call: TRBV20-1
d_call: TRBD2
clone_size: .
cdr3_aa: CSSSGTSNTQYF
cdr3_nt: TGCAGTTCATCAGGGACTAGCAACACGCAGTATTTT

j_call: TRBJ1-6
v_call: TRBV9
d_call: .
clone_size: once
cdr3_aa: CASSVNSVLSSYNSPLHF
cdr3_nt: TGTGCCAGCAGCGTTAATAGCGTCCTGAGCTCCTATAATTCACCCCTCCACTTT

j_call: TRBJ1-4
v_call: TRBV28
d_call: .
clone_size: many
cdr3_aa: CASSRWGQGNEKLFF
cdr3_nt: TGTGCCAGCAGCCGTTGGGGGCAGGGGAATGAAAAACTGTTTTTT

j_call: TRBJ2-1
v_call: TRBV7-2
d_call: .
clone_size: few
cdr3_aa: CASSLGPPSYNEQFF
cdr3_nt: TGTGCCAGCAGCTTAGGCCCACCCTCCTACAATGAGCAGTTCTTC

j_call: TRBJ2-1
v_call: TRBV20-1
d_call: .
clone_size: .
cdr3_aa: CSARDLRGVGENYNEQFF
cdr3_nt: TGCAGTGCTAGAGATCTCCGGGGAGTGGGGGAGAACTACAATGAGCAGTTCTTC

j_call: TRBJ2-3
v_call: TRBV7-2
d_call: .
clone_size: medium-sized
cdr3_aa: CASSFRDTQYF
cdr3_nt: TGTGCCAGCAGCTTCCGAGATACGCAGTATTTT

j_call: TRBJ2-7
v_call: TRBV7-2
d_call: .
clone_size: .
cdr3_aa: CASSLRLTIHGQQYF
cdr3_nt: TGTGCCAGCAGCTTAAGGCTTACTATCCACGGCCAGCAGTACTTC

j_call: TRBJ2-7
v_call: TRBV4-1
d_call: TRBD2
clone_size: .
cdr3_aa: CASSQAGRGPTYGQYF
cdr3_nt: TGCGCCAGCAGCCAAGCTGGGAGGGGCCCCACCTACGGGCAGTACTTC

j_call: TRBJ1-5
v_call: TRBV9
d_call: .
clone_size: .
cdr3_aa: CASSPGGINDPNYF
cdr3_nt: TGTGCCAGCAGCCCCGGGGGGATTAATGACCCCAACTATTTT

j_call: TRBJ1-3
v_call: TRBV2
d_call: .
clone_size: few
cdr3_aa: CASSLDSYSGNTIYF
cdr3_nt: TGTGCCAGCAGTTTAGACAGTTACTCTGGAAACACCATATATTTT

j_call: TRBJ2-2
v_call: TRBV12-3/TRBV12-4
d_call: .
clone_size: once
cdr3_aa: CASSFLSGRSTGELFF
cdr3_nt: TGTGCCAGCAGTTTTTTAAGCGGGCGGAGTACCGGGGAGCTGTTTTTT

j_call: TRBJ1-3
v_call: TRBV20-1
d_call: .
clone_size: .
cdr3_aa: CSAWGPGNTIYF
cdr3_nt: TGCAGTGCTTGGGGCCCTGGAAACACCATATATTTT

j_call: TRBJ1-2
v_call: TRBV5-6
d_call: TRBD1
clone_size: .
cdr3_aa: CASSPTGTGRTYGYTF
cdr3_nt: TGTGCCAGCAGCCCAACTGGGACAGGGCGTACCTATGGCTACACCTTC

j_call: TRBJ2-3
v_call: TRBV9
d_call: TRBD2
clone_size: many
cdr3_aa: CASSVGSGSFTDTQYF
cdr3_nt: TGTGCCAGCAGCGTAGGAAGCGGGAGCTTCACAGATACGCAGTATTTT

j_call: TRBJ1-1
v_call: TRBV19
d_call: .
clone_size: many
cdr3_aa: CASHINRHPPTENTEAFF
cdr3_nt: TGTGCCAGTCACATAAACAGGCACCCTCCAACTGAGAACACTGAAGCTTTCTTT

j_call: TRBJ2-3
v_call: TRBV24-1
d_call: .
clone_size: .
cdr3_aa: CATSDPRTDTQYF
cdr3_nt: TGTGCCACCAGTGATCCCCGCACAGATACGCAGTATTTT

j_call: TRBJ1-2
v_call: TRBV12-3/TRBV12-4
d_call: .
clone_size: .
cdr3_aa: CASSLIDSYYGYTF
cdr3_nt: TGTGCCAGCAGCCTAATCGACAGCTACTATGGCTACACCTTC

j_call: TRBJ2-7
v_call: TRBV20-1
d_call: TRBD2
clone_size: .
cdr3_aa: CSARDLGTISYEQYF
cdr3_nt: TGCAGTGCTAGAGATTTAGGGACTATATCCTACGAGCAGTACTTC

j_call: TRBJ1-6
v_call: TRBV19
d_call: .
clone_size: .
cdr3_aa: CASVSGGTGNSPLHF
cdr3_nt: TGTGCCTCCGTAAGCGGGGGGACTGGTAATTCACCCCTCCACTTT

j_call: TRBJ1-5
v_call: TRBV2
d_call: .
clone_size: few
cdr3_aa: CASSEGQRNQPQHF
cdr3_nt: TGTGCCAGCAGTGAAGGGCAGCGCAATCAGCCCCAGCATTTT

j_call: TRBJ1-6
v_call: TRBV5-6
d_call: .
clone_size: once
cdr3_aa: CASSRDVEGDSPLHF
cdr3_nt: TGTGCCAGCAGCAGGGACGTGGAAGGCGATTCACCCCTCCACTTT

j_call: TRBJ1-5
v_call: TRBV19
d_call: .
clone_size: many
cdr3_aa: CASSTEPQHF
cdr3_nt: TGTGCCAGTAGTACTGAGCCCCAGCATTTT

j_call: TRBJ2-7
v_call: TRBV9
d_call: .
clone_size: .
cdr3_aa: CASSVGAVGVEQYF
cdr3_nt: TGTGCCAGCAGCGTAGGAGCCGTCGGGGTCGAGCAGTACTTC

j_call: TRBJ2-3
v_call: TRBV11-3
d_call: TRBD2
clone_size: .
cdr3_aa: CASSATGTSGGLPQYF
cdr3_nt: TGTGCCAGCAGCGCGACCGGGACTAGCGGGGGTCTCCCGCAGTATTTT

j_call: TRBJ2-2
v_call: TRBV2
d_call: .
clone_size: .
cdr3_aa: CAHRRQGGTGELFF
cdr3_nt: TGTGCCCATCGGAGGCAGGGGGGCACCGGGGAGCTGTTTTTT

j_call: TRBJ1-2
v_call: TRBV12-3/TRBV12-4
d_call: .
clone_size: .
cdr3_aa: CASSSEGGLDYGYTF
cdr3_nt: TGTGCCAGCAGTTCCGAGGGGGGCTTGGACTATGGCTACACCTTC

j_call: TRBJ1-1
v_call: TRBV5-5
d_call: TRBD1
clone_size: many
cdr3_aa: CASSSEGGPFTEAFF
cdr3_nt: TGTGCCAGCAGCTCTGAAGGGGGCCCATTCACTGAAGCTTTCTTT

j_call: TRBJ1-5
v_call: TRBV24-1
d_call: .
clone_size: .
cdr3_aa: CATSEPQGPDHGTFSNQPQHF
cdr3_nt: TGTGCCACCAGTGAGCCCCAAGGACCAGACCACGGGACATTTAGCAATCAGCCCCAGCATTTT

j_call: TRBJ2-7
v_call: TRBV6-1
d_call: TRBD1
clone_size: .
cdr3_aa: CASVPGTGGYEQYF
cdr3_nt: TGCGCCAGCGTTCCCGGGACAGGGGGCTACGAGCAGTACTTC

j_call: TRBJ1-1
v_call: TRBV18
d_call: TRBD1
clone_size: few
cdr3_aa: CASSRQGNTEAFF
cdr3_nt: TGTGCCAGCTCACGACAGGGAAACACTGAAGCTTTCTTT

j_call: TRBJ1-6
v_call: TRBV5-1
d_call: .
clone_size: once
cdr3_aa: CASSFRGNSPLHF
cdr3_nt: TGCGCCAGCAGCTTCAGGGGTAATTCACCCCTCCACTTT

j_call: TRBJ1-3
v_call: TRBV15
d_call: .
clone_size: .
cdr3_aa: CATSNENTIYF
cdr3_nt: TGTGCCACCAGCAATGAAAACACCATATATTTT

j_call: TRBJ1-2
v_call: TRBV12-3/TRBV12-4
d_call: .
clone_size: .
cdr3_aa: CASSSGFQGYTF
cdr3_nt: TGTGCCAGTAGTAGTGGGTTTCAGGGCTACACCTTC

j_call: TRBJ2-7
v_call: TRBV2
d_call: .
clone_size: .
cdr3_aa: CASSRTNYEQYF
cdr3_nt: TGTGCCAGCAGCCGGACTAACTACGAGCAGTACTTC

j_call: TRBJ1-6
v_call: TRBV24-1
d_call: .
clone_size: .
cdr3_aa: CATSDPPTRYNSPLHF
cdr3_nt: TGTGCCACCAGTGACCCCCCGACCCGCTATAATTCACCCCTCCACTTT

j_call: TRBJ2-7
v_call: TRBV4-1
d_call: TRBD2
clone_size: .
cdr3_aa: CASSQDASGRGHEQYF
cdr3_nt: TGCGCCAGCAGCCAAGATGCTAGCGGGAGGGGCCACGAGCAGTACTTC

j_call: TRBJ2-1
v_call: TRBV6-4
d_call: .
clone_size: many
cdr3_aa: CASSEGTGPNNEQFF
cdr3_nt: TGTGCCAGCAGTGAGGGGACCGGACCAAACAATGAGCAGTTCTTC

j_call: TRBJ1-5
v_call: TRBV4-2
d_call: .
clone_size: many
cdr3_aa: CASSQESLYSNQPQHF
cdr3_nt: TGTGCCAGCAGCCAAGAATCATTGTATAGCAATCAGCCCCAGCATTTT

j_call: TRBJ1-4
v_call: TRBV25-1
d_call: .
clone_size: many
cdr3_aa: CASSEPVTGNEKLFF
cdr3_nt: TGTGCCAGCAGTGAACCCGTAACAGGGAATGAAAAACTGTTTTTT